This TCR beta chain was profiled in a study of early T cells in non-severe SARS-CoV-2 infection. The CDR3 covers 13 residues. The germline CDR1 and CDR2 sequences are MNHEY and SMNVEV (reference sequence). V shed 8 bases and J shed 2 bases, with 12 bases lying between them. Unique molecular identifiers (one per individual cDNA molecule) were attached. TCRdb reprocessed the 5' RACE reads via MiXCR and lists one record per CDR3 protein. The table has tens of thousands of distinct CDR3 sequences, under 8% seen once; the top ten hold approximately 5.5%. This clonotype was seen repeatedly, ten times or more.

This sequence joins TRBV27 and TRBJ2-5; D might be TRBD2 (6 bases). Material: whole blood, obtained at baseline. This clonotype was sampled from an adult who was a healthcare worker with PCR-confirmed SARS-CoV-2 infection or an uninfected control (not recorded which). The CDR3 is CASSPGTQETQYF. The DNA of the CDR3 is TGTGCCAGCTCTCCCGGGACTCAAGAGACCCAGTACTTC.